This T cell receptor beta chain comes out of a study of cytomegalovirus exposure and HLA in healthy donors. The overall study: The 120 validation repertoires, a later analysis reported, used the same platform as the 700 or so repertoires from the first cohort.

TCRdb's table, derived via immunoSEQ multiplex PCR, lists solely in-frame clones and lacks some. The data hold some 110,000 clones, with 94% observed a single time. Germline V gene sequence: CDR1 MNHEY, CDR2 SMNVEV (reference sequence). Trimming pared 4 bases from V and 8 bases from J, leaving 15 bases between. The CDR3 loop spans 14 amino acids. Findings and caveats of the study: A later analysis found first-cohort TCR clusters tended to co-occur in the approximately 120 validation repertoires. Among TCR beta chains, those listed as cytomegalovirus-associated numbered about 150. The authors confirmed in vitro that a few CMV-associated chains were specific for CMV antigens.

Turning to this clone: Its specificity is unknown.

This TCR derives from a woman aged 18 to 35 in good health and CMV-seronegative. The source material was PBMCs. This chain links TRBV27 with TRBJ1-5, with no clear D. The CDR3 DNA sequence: TGTGCCAGCAGTTCGAATACGCGGGGTAAGCCCCAGCATTTT. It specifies CASSSNTRGKPQHF.